This TCR beta chain was profiled in a study of cytomegalovirus exposure and HLA in healthy donors. Germline CDR1 and CDR2: KGHSH and LQKENI. This CDR3 is built from 15 residues. Deletions cut 5 bases from V and 8 bases from J, with 21 bases between. The PCR was carried out with 60 Vbeta primers and 13 Jbeta primers. Repertoires were generated with immunoSEQ multiplex PCR, while TCRdb's copy carries only in-frame clones and drops some. This table holds around 150,000 clones, over 60% found once. The chain employs TRBV18 and TRBJ1-2, with D maybe TRBD1 (5 bases). Sequenced input: PBMCs. The source is a man between 40 and 49 years old in good health and CMV-seropositive. The CDR3 nucleotides are TGTGCCAGCTCATCACGCCCGCAGGGTTTGGGCGGCTACACCTTC. This encodes CASSSRPQGLGGYTF.